This passage covers 14 T cell receptor beta chains from one sample sequenced in a study of monozygotic twins with inflammatory bowel disease. TCRdb reanalyzed the 5' RACE reads, giving one entry per CDR3 protein sequence and no DNA. The specimen's table records some 440,000 distinct CDR3 sequences. The sample taken for sequencing was blood. These receptors were collected from a human donor with ulcerative colitis or Crohn's disease, or a healthy co-twin of an affected twin (not recorded which).

The chain joins TRBV9 to TRBJ2-1; TCRdb proposes TRBD2, but this gene call is untestable without DNA. CDR1 is SGDLS and CDR2 is YYNGEE in the germline V gene. This CDR3 has 14 residues. The CDR3 here is CASNAGESNNEQFF.

The CDR3 here is CAISESGQSYEQYF. This chain links TRBV10-3 with TRBJ2-7; the D gene TCRdb calls, TRBD2, cannot be checked with no DNA. CDR1 is ENHRY and CDR2 is SYGVKD in the germline V gene. This CDR3 comprises 14 residues.

CDR3 loop: CATTPTGENTDTQYF. This chain connects TRBV15 to TRBJ2-3; checking the TCRdb D call of TRBD1 is not possible without DNA. The germline gives CDR1 LNHNV, CDR2 YYDKDF (reference sequence). The CDR3 is made up of 15 amino acids.

The V call is TRBV20-1, the J call TRBJ1-6. Germline values: CDR1 DFQATT, CDR2 SNEGSKA (reference sequence). The CDR3 covers 14 residues. CDR3: CSARGAATNSPLHF.

The chain has TRBV12-3 or TRBV12-4 and TRBJ2-3; absent DNA, TCRdb's TRBD1 call cannot be checked. The CDR3 runs to 15 residues. The CDR3 here is CASSLLATPPDTQYF.

The chain links TRBV30 to TRBJ1-6. The length of the CDR3 is 14 residues. The germline CDR1 and CDR2 sequences are GTSNPN and SVGIG (reference sequence). The CDR3 sequence is CAWSTGTAGPPLHF.

This sequence joins TRBV7-9 and TRBJ1-6; TCRdb's D call of TRBD1 is untestable without DNA. CDR3 length: 14 amino acids. CDR1 is SEHNR and CDR2 is FQNEAQ in the germline V gene (reference sequence). This CDR3 is CASSPTGGNSPLHF.

The chain uses TRBV29-1 and TRBJ1-2. Germline V gene lookup returns CDR1 SQVTM and CDR2 ANQGSEA. CDR3 length equals 14 residues. The CDR3 loop is CSVEDLSGPYGYTF.

The rearrangement uses TRBV12-3 or TRBV12-4 and TRBJ2-2; TCRdb picks TRBD2, but there is no DNA to check that call. This CDR3 comprises 16 residues. CDR3 amino acids: CASSLGSGGNTGELFF.

This chain joins TRBV5-1 and TRBJ2-1; TCRdb designates TRBD1, a call that cannot be tested without DNA. CDR3 length: 16 residues. The germline V gene encodes CDR1 SGHRS and CDR2 YFSETQ. CDR3 sequence: CASSFEGDLPYNEQFF.

The gene calls are TRBV14 and TRBJ2-3. Germline V gene data show CDR1 as SGHDN and CDR2 as FVKESK. The CDR3 covers 12 residues. CDR3: CASSQVPRTQYF.

The chain joins TRBV5-1 to TRBJ2-3; TCRdb calls TRBD2, which cannot be checked without DNA. CDR1 is SGHRS and CDR2 is YFSETQ in the germline V gene. The CDR3 is made up of 15 amino acids. CDR3 amino acids: CASSLTGSFRDTQYF.

The genes are TRBV20-1 and TRBJ2-3. The CDR3 has 15 amino acids. Germline V lookup: CDR1 DFQATT, CDR2 SNEGSKA (reference sequence). CDR3 residues: CSARDFQPRVDTQYF.

The chain joins TRBV4-2 to TRBJ1-4; TCRdb's D call, TRBD1, is unchecked because there is no DNA. The CDR3 spans 15 residues. The germline V gene encodes CDR1 LGHNA and CDR2 YNFKEQ. The CDR3 reads CASSQPDREREKLFF.